These 24 T cell receptor beta chains originate from one sample sequenced in a study of regulatory T cells in long-lasting Graves disease. Time point denoted: newly diagnosed GD, antithyroid drugs for less than 3 months. PBMC RNA served as the TCR library source. iRepertoire HTBI primers and Arm-PCR of CDR3 regions built TCR beta libraries. TCRdb re-called the multiplex PCR reads through MiXCR, storing one row per CDR3 protein. The sample has a few hundred thousand distinct CDR3 sequences, approximately 15% seen once; the top ten hold roughly 30%. The same sample was also used in a study of T cells in Graves' hyperthyroidism and ophthalmopathy.

The source was peripheral blood mononuclear cells (PBMCs), collected at new diagnosis, from a patient treated with antithyroid drugs. These receptors were collected from a middle-aged man with Graves disease.

Ten or more counts support this clonotype. This chain links TRBV7-8 with TRBJ1-2; 7 nucleotides match TRBD1. This CDR3 spans 16 amino acids. Germline-derived CDR1 and CDR2 are SGHVS and FQNEAQ. V trimming: 5 bases; J trimming: 3 bases; junction bases outside the gene matches: 12. CDR3: CASSPSAGTVDYGYTF. The CDR3 DNA follows: TGTGCCAGCAGCCCTAGCGCCGGGACAGTGGACTATGGCTACACCTTC.

The genes are TRBV12-3 or TRBV12-4 and TRBJ2-7; TRBD1 matches at 10 bases. Trimming cost V 5 bases and J 3 bases; bases outside gene matches: 4. The CDR3 is 14 amino acids. CDR3 in DNA: TGTGCCAGCAGTAAGGGACAGGGGAACTACGAGCAGTACTTC. Translating it yields CASSKGQGNYEQYF.

This clonotype was found a few times. Just one base apart from a much larger clone, this may be a read error. The chain has TRBV10-3 and TRBJ2-7; D remains unclear. Per germline, CDR1 ENHRY and CDR2 SYGVKD. The V and J ends lost 5 bases and 3 bases respectively, with 8 bases between them. The CDR3 is 12 residues long. CDR3 DNA sequence: TGTGCCATCAGTCCCAGCGTCTACGAGCAGTACTTC. Protein: CAISPSVYEQYF.

The table lists this clonotype with many counts. The chain combines TRBV7-2 with TRBJ2-7, with D possibly matching TRBD2 (6 bases). With 5 bases removed from V and 4 bases from J, the gap between germline ends came to 15 bases. The CDR3 runs 14 residues. Germline V gene data show CDR1 as SGHTA and CDR2 as FQGNSA. The CDR3, as DNA: TGTGCCAGCAGCACCCCGGAGGGTGGGTACGAGCAGTACTTC. Its protein product is CASSTPEGGYEQYF.

This clonotype occurred many times. V gene TRBV20-1 combines with J gene TRBJ2-3; 12 nucleotides align to TRBD2. Trimming took 2 bases from V and 0 from J; bases not matched to a gene: 6. Germline CDR1 is DFQATT and CDR2 is SNEGSKA (reference sequence). The CDR3 loop spans 17 amino acids. This CDR3 is CSARQGLAGPSTDTQYF. The CDR3 DNA reads TGCAGTGCTAGACAAGGACTAGCGGGGCCAAGCACAGATACGCAGTATTTT.

This clonotype came up many times. J is TRBJ1-4 and V is TRBV28; 7 nucleotides match TRBD1. The V gene end was trimmed by 6 bases and the J gene end by 0 bases; junction bases not matched to a gene: 16. The CDR3 runs 19 residues. Germline V CDR1 and CDR2: MDHEN, SYDVKM. The CDR3 region has the DNA TGTGCCAGCAGACCAGGACCGGGACAGCCGACTGCAACTAATGAAAAACTGTTTTTT. Amino acid sequence: CASRPGPGQPTATNEKLFF.

This clonotype is a singleton in its sample. The chain is built from TRBV7-9 and TRBJ1-5; D not resolved. CDR3 length: 13 residues. Germline assignment: CDR1 SEHNR and CDR2 FQNEAQ (reference sequence). The V and J ends lost 0 bases and 3 bases respectively, with 3 bases between them. DNA of the CDR3: TGTGCCAGCAGCTTAGCTTTCAATCAGCCCCAGCATTTT. It is translated as CASSLAFNQPQHF.

The chain employs TRBV11-2 and TRBJ1-2; TRBD1 matches 8 bases. The germline CDR1 and CDR2 sequences are SGHAT and FQNNGV. The ends lost 0 bases at V and 4 bases at J; junction bases unmatched: 4. This CDR3 has 15 amino acids. Written as DNA, the CDR3 is TGTGCCAGCAGCTTAGACACAGGGACAGGCTATGGCTACACCTTC. Protein sequence: CASSLDTGTGYGYTF.

This clonotype was found many times. The genes are TRBV6-2 or TRBV6-3 and TRBJ2-3, with 10 bases identical to TRBD1. Trimming removed 5 bases from V and 5 bases from J; junction bases left unmatched: 7. Germline assignment: CDR1 MNHEY and CDR2 SVGEGT. This CDR3 is 15 amino acids long. Written as DNA, the CDR3 is TGTGCCAGCAGTGCCCCGGGACAGGGGATAGATACGCAGTATTTT. Amino acid sequence: CASSAPGQGIDTQYF.

This clonotype was observed a handful of times. The chain couples TRBV6-1 to TRBJ2-7; TRBD2 matches at 8 bases. CDR1 is MNHNS, CDR2 SASEGT, per germline. This CDR3 has 16 residues. The V gene end was trimmed by 6 bases and the J gene end by 4 bases; junction bases not matched to a gene: 14. CDR3 residues: CASSSLRRGGWYEQYF. CDR3 bases: TGTGCCAGCAGCTCTCTTCGCCGGGGGGGCTGGTACGAGCAGTACTTC.

The V and J genes are TRBV5-1 and TRBJ2-2, with TRBD1 matching 7 bases. CDR3 length: 16 residues. Germline-derived CDR1 and CDR2 are SGHRS and YFSETQ. The junction had 12 bases not matched to a gene; V was cut back by 4 bases and J by 6 bases. CDR3 nucleotide sequence: TGCGCCAGCAGCCCCAGGTCGGCAGGGGGTTCCGGGGAGCTGTTTTTT. It translates to CASSPRSAGGSGELFF.

The chain has TRBV6-1 and TRBJ2-1; TRBD1 agrees at 8 bases. CDR3 length: 14 residues. V shed 5 bases, J shed 3 bases, and the junction held 3 bases outside the gene matches. Germline loops: CDR1 MNHNS, CDR2 SASEGT. CDR3 DNA: TGTGCCAGCAGTCACGGACAGGGCTACAATGAGCAGTTCTTC. Translated, it gives CASSHGQGYNEQFF.

With respect to this clonotype: A much larger clone is a single base away; this may be a read error. The gene calls are TRBV6-2 or TRBV6-3 and TRBJ2-2; 8 nucleotides match TRBD1. The CDR3 runs 18 residues. Germline CDR1 reads MNHEY; CDR2 reads SVGEGT. CDR3 nucleotides: TGTGCCAGCAGTTACTCGAGGGATGGCAGGGGGCACACCCGGGAGCTGTTTTTT. It translates to CASSYSRDGRGHTRELFF.

Ten or more counts support this clonotype. This chain connects TRBV2 to TRBJ2-7, with D perhaps matching TRBD1 (6 bases). V lost 6 bases and J 2 bases, leaving 11 bases between the germline ends. This CDR3 has 13 amino acids. Germline loops: CDR1 SNHLY, CDR2 FYNNEI. The CDR3 DNA sequence: TGTGCCAGCAGGGGGGCTGCCGCCTACGAGCAGTACTTC. This gives the protein CASRGAAAYEQYF. Based on the CDR3 plus reference TRBV2 and TRBJ2-7, the full variable domain is EPEVTQTPSHQVTQMGQEVILRCVPISNHLYFYWYRQILGQKVEFLVSFYNNEISEKSEIFDDQFSVERPDGSNFTLKIRSTKLEDSAMYFCASRGAAAYEQYFGPGTRLTVT.

This clonotype was counted only a few times. The rearrangement joins TRBV14 to TRBJ2-2; D is uncertain. Trimming left V 5 bases short and J 2 bases short, with 15 bases between. Germline V gene sequence: CDR1 SGHDN, CDR2 FVKESK. The CDR3 covers 16 residues. The CDR3 bases are TGTGCCAGCAGCGACTTTCTACCGACAAACACCGGGGAGCTGTTTTTT. Its translation is CASSDFLPTNTGELFF.

On this clonotype itself: A much more abundant neighbour one base away suggests this may be a read error. V and J are TRBV11-2 and TRBJ2-1; D call uncertain. CDR3 length: 15 amino acids. Germline values: CDR1 SGHAT, CDR2 FQNNGV. CDR3 in DNA: TGTGCCAGCAGATTAGGGCCTGCCACCGCCTACGAGCAGTTCTTC. Protein sequence: CASRLGPATAYEQFF.

This clonotype came up many times. The chain recombines TRBV20-1 with TRBJ2-3; TRBD1 aligns across 7 bases. Germline V gene sequence: CDR1 DFQATT, CDR2 SNEGSKA (reference sequence). CDR3 size: 14 residues. V lost 4 bases and J lost 9; bases outside the gene matches: 13. The CDR3 loop is CSATVNTGTATQYF. The CDR3 DNA reads as TGCAGTGCTACTGTTAATACTGGGACAGCGACGCAGTATTTT.

The table lists this clonotype with many counts. The chain links TRBV2 to TRBJ1-5; D not resolved. The CDR3 covers 13 residues. Deletions cut 2 bases from V and 9 bases from J, with 11 bases between. Germline CDR1 SNHLY, CDR2 FYNNEI. The CDR3 DNA is TGTGCCAGCAGTGAACGCCGGTTGCGGCCCCAGCATTTT. Protein: CASSERRLRPQHF.

Comments on this clonotype: Given a much more abundant clone one base away, this may be a read error. The chain has TRBV9 and TRBJ2-3, with 13 nucleotides matching TRBD2. From germline, CDR1 is SGDLS and CDR2 YYNGEE. The CDR3 totals 20 residues. After removal of 4 bases from V and 0 bases from J, the junction contained 14 bases not matched to a gene. The CDR3 sequence: CASSRDLRLAGGTSTDTQYF. In nucleotides, the CDR3 is TGTGCCAGCAGCCGAGATTTGAGACTAGCGGGGGGCACTAGCACAGATACGCAGTATTTT.

This clonotype was found many times. The chain carries TRBV5-1 and TRBJ2-5, with D unresolved. This CDR3 comprises 16 residues. The germline V gene has CDR1 SGHRS and CDR2 YFSETQ. V was trimmed by 0 bases and J by 1 base, leaving 13 bases between them. The CDR3: CASSLGRLAVQETQYF. In DNA, the CDR3 is TGCGCCAGCAGCTTGGGCAGGCTGGCGGTCCAAGAGACCCAGTACTTC.

This clonotype was counted at least ten times. This chain links TRBV30 with TRBJ2-5; 7 bases are a match to TRBD1. CDR1 and CDR2 (germline): GTSNPN, SVGIG (reference sequence). The CDR3 covers 15 residues. The J segment lost 3 bases and the V segment lost 2 bases, leaving 9 bases of the junction unmatched. The CDR3 nucleotides read TGTGCCTGGAGTCCCCGTAGGGGGCGAGAAGAGACCCAGTACTTC. It specifies CAWSPRRGREETQYF.

Concerning this clonotype: One base away lies a much larger clone, so this may be a sequencing read error. The CDR3 nucleotides read TGCAGGGTGGTGAACACTGAAGCTTTCTTT. Amino acid sequence: CRVVNTEAFF. The genes are TRBV20-1 and TRBJ1-1; no clear D. Germline loops: CDR1 DFQATT, CDR2 SNEGSKA (reference sequence). The CDR3 runs 10 residues.

This clonotype was recorded many times. The chain is built from TRBV20-1 and TRBJ1-5; no definite D call. This CDR3 has 16 residues. V shed 3 bases and J shed 1 base, with 16 bases lying between them. In germline, CDR1 is DFQATT, CDR2 SNEGSKA (reference sequence). CDR3 protein: CSARDLGVWSNQPQHF. DNA for the CDR3: TGCAGTGCTAGGGATCTCGGGGTATGGAGCAATCAGCCCCAGCATTTT.

This chain joins TRBV7-3 and TRBJ2-2; 9 positions agree with TRBD1. This CDR3 contains 17 residues. The J segment lost 5 bases and the V segment lost 6 bases, leaving 13 bases of the junction unmatched. Germline assignment: CDR1 SGHTA and CDR2 FQGTGA. CDR3: CASSQTTGTGRTGELFF. The DNA for the CDR3 is TGTGCCAGCAGTCAAACCACCGGGACAGGGAGGACCGGGGAGCTGTTTTTT.